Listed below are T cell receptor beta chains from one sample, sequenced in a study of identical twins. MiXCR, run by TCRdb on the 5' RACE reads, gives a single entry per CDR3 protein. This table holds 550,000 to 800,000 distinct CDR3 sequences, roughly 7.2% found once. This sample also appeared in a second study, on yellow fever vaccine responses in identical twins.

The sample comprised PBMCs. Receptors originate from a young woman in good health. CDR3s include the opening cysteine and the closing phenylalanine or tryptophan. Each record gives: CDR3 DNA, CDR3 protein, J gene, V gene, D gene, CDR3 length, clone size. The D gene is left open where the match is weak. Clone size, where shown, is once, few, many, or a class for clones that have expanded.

CDR3nt: TGCGCCAGCAGGTTTTCGGGGGCGTCCGGGGAGCTGTTTTTT; CDR3aa: CASRFSGASGELFF; j_gene: TRBJ2-2; v_gene: TRBV5-1; d_gene: NA; len: 14; abundance: many
CDR3nt: TGCAGTGCTAGAGATGGGACTAGCGGGACCTACGAGCAGTACTTC; CDR3aa: CSARDGTSGTYEQYF; j_gene: TRBJ2-7; v_gene: TRBV20-1; d_gene: TRBD2; len: 15; abundance: NA
CDR3nt: TGCAGCGTAGAGACTAGCGGGGGGGAGACAGATACGCAGTATTTT; CDR3aa: CSVETSGGETDTQYF; j_gene: TRBJ2-3; v_gene: TRBV29-1; d_gene: TRBD2; len: 15; abundance: many
CDR3nt: TGTGCCAGCAGCTTGGTCCTAGGCGCTGAAGCTTTCTTT; CDR3aa: CASSLVLGAEAFF; j_gene: TRBJ1-1; v_gene: TRBV7-2; d_gene: NA; len: 13; abundance: many
CDR3nt: TGTGCCAGCAGTTTTATGATCCCGGGGTCACCCCTCCACTTT; CDR3aa: CASSFMIPGSPLHF; j_gene: TRBJ1-6; v_gene: TRBV12-3/TRBV12-4; d_gene: NA; len: 14; abundance: many
CDR3nt: TGTGCCAGCAGTTTGGCGATTCAGGGGGCGAGGGAGACCCAGTACTTC; CDR3aa: CASSLAIQGARETQYF; j_gene: TRBJ2-5; v_gene: TRBV12-3/TRBV12-4; d_gene: TRBD1; len: 16; abundance: NA
CDR3nt: TGCAGTGCCCGCACAGAAGACTGGAATTCACCCCTCCACTTT; CDR3aa: CSARTEDWNSPLHF; j_gene: TRBJ1-6; v_gene: TRBV20-1; d_gene: NA; len: 14; abundance: NA
CDR3nt: TGTGCCAGCAGCGAAGGACACCGCACAGATACGCAGTATTTT; CDR3aa: CASSEGHRTDTQYF; j_gene: TRBJ2-3; v_gene: TRBV7-6; d_gene: NA; len: 14; abundance: few
CDR3nt: TGTGCCAGCAGCGCATCGCAGGCAGGGGGACACACTGAAGCTTTCTTT; CDR3aa: CASSASQAGGHTEAFF; j_gene: TRBJ1-1; v_gene: TRBV7-6; d_gene: TRBD1; len: 16; abundance: many
CDR3nt: TGCAGCGTCGGACTAGCGGGAGGTGGTTGGTCCTACAATGAGCAGTTCTTC; CDR3aa: CSVGLAGGGWSYNEQFF; j_gene: TRBJ2-1; v_gene: TRBV29-1; d_gene: TRBD2; len: 17; abundance: NA
CDR3nt: TGTGCCAGCAGTCCGTGGGACCAAGAGACCCAGTACTTC; CDR3aa: CASSPWDQETQYF; j_gene: TRBJ2-5; v_gene: TRBV28; d_gene: NA; len: 13; abundance: NA
CDR3nt: TGCGCCAGCAGCACGGGACAGGGATTATCAGGGGGGCACATTCAGTACTTC; CDR3aa: CASSTGQGLSGGHIQYF; j_gene: TRBJ2-4; v_gene: TRBV5-1; d_gene: TRBD1; len: 17; abundance: few
CDR3nt: TGTGCCAGCAGCCTAAGCCGTTGGACTGAAGCTTTCTTT; CDR3aa: CASSLSRWTEAFF; j_gene: TRBJ1-1; v_gene: TRBV7-9; d_gene: NA; len: 13; abundance: NA
CDR3nt: TGTGCCAGCAGCCAAGTTGAGGGGCGTTTCACAGATACGCAGTATTTT; CDR3aa: CASSQVEGRFTDTQYF; j_gene: TRBJ2-3; v_gene: TRBV3-1; d_gene: NA; len: 16; abundance: many
CDR3nt: TGTGCCAGCAGTTTTTCCCTGACAGGGGGCGTCACAGATACGCAGTATTTT; CDR3aa: CASSFSLTGGVTDTQYF; j_gene: TRBJ2-3; v_gene: TRBV12-3/TRBV12-4; d_gene: TRBD1; len: 17; abundance: many
CDR3nt: TGCAGCGTTCAAGCCGGGACAGGGGCCTTCAGTGAGCAGTTCTTC; CDR3aa: CSVQAGTGAFSEQFF; j_gene: TRBJ2-1; v_gene: TRBV29-1; d_gene: TRBD1; len: 15; abundance: NA
CDR3nt: TGTGCCAGCAGCTTGTTGACTACCGATGAGCAGTTCTTC; CDR3aa: CASSLLTTDEQFF; j_gene: TRBJ2-1; v_gene: TRBV5-6; d_gene: NA; len: 13; abundance: many
CDR3nt: TGCAGTGCTAGAGATCAAGGGGTCTCCTACAATGAGCAGTTCTTC; CDR3aa: CSARDQGVSYNEQFF; j_gene: TRBJ2-1; v_gene: TRBV20-1; d_gene: NA; len: 15; abundance: few
CDR3nt: TGTGCCAGCAACTCCTATAATTCACCCCTCCACTTT; CDR3aa: CASNSYNSPLHF; j_gene: TRBJ1-6; v_gene: TRBV6-1; d_gene: NA; len: 12; abundance: NA
CDR3nt: TGCAGTGCTAGTGTCGGGGGCACAGATACGCAGTATTTT; CDR3aa: CSASVGGTDTQYF; j_gene: TRBJ2-3; v_gene: TRBV20-1; d_gene: NA; len: 13; abundance: few
CDR3nt: TGTGCCACCAGTGATAGGCCAGGCCTCTCCTACAATGAGCAGTTCTTC; CDR3aa: CATSDRPGLSYNEQFF; j_gene: TRBJ2-1; v_gene: TRBV24-1; d_gene: NA; len: 16; abundance: NA
CDR3nt: TGTGCCAGCAGTCCGAGACTAGTCCAAGAGACCCAGTACTTC; CDR3aa: CASSPRLVQETQYF; j_gene: TRBJ2-5; v_gene: TRBV12-3/TRBV12-4; d_gene: NA; len: 14; abundance: few
CDR3nt: TGCAGTGCTAGAGATTTGGGTCGGAATACCGGGGAGCTGTTTTTT; CDR3aa: CSARDLGRNTGELFF; j_gene: TRBJ2-2; v_gene: TRBV20-1; d_gene: NA; len: 15; abundance: NA
CDR3nt: TGCGCCAGCACGACGCGGGGGGGCTTGGCAGATACGCAGTATTTT; CDR3aa: CASTTRGGLADTQYF; j_gene: TRBJ2-3; v_gene: TRBV5-1; d_gene: TRBD2; len: 15; abundance: few
CDR3nt: TGTGCCAGCAGCCGGACCCGGAGCCTCTCTGGAAACACCATATATTTT; CDR3aa: CASSRTRSLSGNTIYF; j_gene: TRBJ1-3; v_gene: TRBV12-3/TRBV12-4; d_gene: NA; len: 16; abundance: few
CDR3nt: TGTGCCAGCAGCGCCCGACTAGTCATAGGGTACAATGAGCAGTTCTTC; CDR3aa: CASSARLVIGYNEQFF; j_gene: TRBJ2-1; v_gene: TRBV7-8; d_gene: NA; len: 16; abundance: few
CDR3nt: TGCGCCAGCAGCTTGGAACAGGGTAGGCAGCCCCAGCATTTT; CDR3aa: CASSLEQGRQPQHF; j_gene: TRBJ1-5; v_gene: TRBV5-1; d_gene: NA; len: 14; abundance: NA
CDR3nt: TGTGCCAGCAGCGTTTGGGAAAACACTGAAGCTTTCTTT; CDR3aa: CASSVWENTEAFF; j_gene: TRBJ1-1; v_gene: TRBV9; d_gene: NA; len: 13; abundance: few
CDR3nt: TGCGCCAGCAGCCCAGACTATAGCAATCAGCCCCAGCATTTT; CDR3aa: CASSPDYSNQPQHF; j_gene: TRBJ1-5; v_gene: TRBV4-1; d_gene: NA; len: 14; abundance: many
CDR3nt: TGCGCCAGCAGCTTGGGGCCCGGGACTAGCGGGTACGAGCAGTACTTC; CDR3aa: CASSLGPGTSGYEQYF; j_gene: TRBJ2-7; v_gene: TRBV5-1; d_gene: TRBD2; len: 16; abundance: few
CDR3nt: TGTGCCAGCAGCTTTACAGGGTCCGGGGAGCTGTTTTTT; CDR3aa: CASSFTGSGELFF; j_gene: TRBJ2-2; v_gene: TRBV11-2; d_gene: NA; len: 13; abundance: many
CDR3nt: TGTGCCAGCAGCTTGGAACTGACAGGGGGGTACCAAGAGACCCAGTACTTC; CDR3aa: CASSLELTGGYQETQYF; j_gene: TRBJ2-5; v_gene: TRBV5-4; d_gene: TRBD1; len: 17; abundance: many